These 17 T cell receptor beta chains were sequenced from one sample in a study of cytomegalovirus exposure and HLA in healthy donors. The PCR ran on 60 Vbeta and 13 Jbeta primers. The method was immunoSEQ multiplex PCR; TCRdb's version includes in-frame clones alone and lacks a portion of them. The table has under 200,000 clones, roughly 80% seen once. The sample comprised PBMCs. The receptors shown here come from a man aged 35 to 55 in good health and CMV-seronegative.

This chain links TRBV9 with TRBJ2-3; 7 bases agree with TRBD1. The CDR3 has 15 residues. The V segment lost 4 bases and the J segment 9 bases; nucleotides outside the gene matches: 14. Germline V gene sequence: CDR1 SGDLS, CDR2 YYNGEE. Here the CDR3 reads CASSPRGQGEGTQYF. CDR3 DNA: TGTGCCAGCAGCCCACGGGGCCAGGGGGAAGGAACGCAGTATTTT.

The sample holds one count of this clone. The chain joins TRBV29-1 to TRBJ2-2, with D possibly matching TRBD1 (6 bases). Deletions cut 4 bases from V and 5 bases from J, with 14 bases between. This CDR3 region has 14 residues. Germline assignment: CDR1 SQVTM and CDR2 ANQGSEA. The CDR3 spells CSVVVGGDTGELFF. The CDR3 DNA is TGCAGCGTTGTCGTAGGGGGAGATACCGGGGAGCTGTTTTTT.

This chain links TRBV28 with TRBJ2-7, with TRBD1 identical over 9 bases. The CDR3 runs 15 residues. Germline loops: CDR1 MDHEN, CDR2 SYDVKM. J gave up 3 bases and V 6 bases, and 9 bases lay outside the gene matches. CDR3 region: CASSGVGTGHYEQYF. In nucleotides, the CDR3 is TGTGCCAGCAGCGGGGTGGGGACAGGGCACTACGAGCAGTACTTC.

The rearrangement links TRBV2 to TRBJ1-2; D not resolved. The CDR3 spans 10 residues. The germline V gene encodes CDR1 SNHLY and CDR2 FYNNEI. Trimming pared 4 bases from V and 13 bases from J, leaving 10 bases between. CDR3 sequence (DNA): TGTGCCAGCAGTGTTGTGGAGTTCACCTTC. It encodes CASSVVEFTF.

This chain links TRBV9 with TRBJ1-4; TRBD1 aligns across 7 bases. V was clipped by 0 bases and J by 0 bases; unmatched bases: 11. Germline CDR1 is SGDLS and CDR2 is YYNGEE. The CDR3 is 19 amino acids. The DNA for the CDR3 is TGTGCCAGCAGCGTAGATCCAGGGGGAAATTTGGCAACTAATGAAAAACTGTTTTTT. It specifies CASSVDPGGNLATNEKLFF. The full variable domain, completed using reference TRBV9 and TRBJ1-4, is DSGVTQTPKHLITATGQRVTLRCSPRSGDLSVYWYQQSLDQGLQFLIQYYNGEERAKGNILERFSAQQFPDLHSELNLSSLELGDSALYFCASSVDPGGNLATNEKLFFGSGTQLSVL.

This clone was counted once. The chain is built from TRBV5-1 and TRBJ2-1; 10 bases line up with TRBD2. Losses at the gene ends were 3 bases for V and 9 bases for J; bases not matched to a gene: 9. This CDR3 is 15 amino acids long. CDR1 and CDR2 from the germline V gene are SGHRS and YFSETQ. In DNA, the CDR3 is TGCGCCAGCAGCTCGGAAGCGGGGGGGCAAGGTGAGCAGTTCTTC. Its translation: CASSSEAGGQGEQFF.

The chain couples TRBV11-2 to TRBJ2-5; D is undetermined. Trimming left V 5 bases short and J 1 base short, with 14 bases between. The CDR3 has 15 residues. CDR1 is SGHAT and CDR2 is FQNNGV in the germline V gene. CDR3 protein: CASSISRWAQETQYF. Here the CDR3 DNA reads TGTGCCAGCAGCATATCCAGGTGGGCCCAAGAGACCCAGTACTTC.

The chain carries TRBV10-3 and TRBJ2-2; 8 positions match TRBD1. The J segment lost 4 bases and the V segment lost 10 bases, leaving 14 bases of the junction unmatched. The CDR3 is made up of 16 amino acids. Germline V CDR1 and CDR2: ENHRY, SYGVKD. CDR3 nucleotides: TGTGCCACTCAAGTAGGAGGACAGGGACTCACCGGGGAGCTGTTTTTT. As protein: CATQVGGQGLTGELFF.

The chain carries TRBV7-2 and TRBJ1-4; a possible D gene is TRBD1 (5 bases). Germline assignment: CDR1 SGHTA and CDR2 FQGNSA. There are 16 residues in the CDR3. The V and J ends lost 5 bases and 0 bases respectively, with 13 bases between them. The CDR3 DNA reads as TGTGCCAGCAGCCTAAGACAGTTTACAACTAATGAAAAACTGTTTTTT. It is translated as CASSLRQFTTNEKLFF.

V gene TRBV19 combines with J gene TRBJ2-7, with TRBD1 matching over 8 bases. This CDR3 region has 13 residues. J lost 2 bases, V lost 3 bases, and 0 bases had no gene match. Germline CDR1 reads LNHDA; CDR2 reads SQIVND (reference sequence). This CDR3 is CASSMDRAYEQYF. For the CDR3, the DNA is TGTGCCAGTAGTATGGACAGGGCCTACGAGCAGTACTTC.

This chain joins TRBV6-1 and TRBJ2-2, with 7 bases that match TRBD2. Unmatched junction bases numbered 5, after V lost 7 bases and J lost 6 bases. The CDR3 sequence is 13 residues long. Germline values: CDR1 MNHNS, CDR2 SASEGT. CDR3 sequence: CASTVRGAGELFF. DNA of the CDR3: TGTGCCAGCACGGTTCGGGGGGCCGGGGAGCTGTTTTTT.

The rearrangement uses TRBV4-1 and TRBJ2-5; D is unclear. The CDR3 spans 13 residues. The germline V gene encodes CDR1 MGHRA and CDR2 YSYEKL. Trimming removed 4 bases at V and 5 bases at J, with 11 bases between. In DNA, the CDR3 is TGCGCCAGCAGCCCGTGGCTGGGCGAGACCCAGTACTTC. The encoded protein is CASSPWLGETQYF.

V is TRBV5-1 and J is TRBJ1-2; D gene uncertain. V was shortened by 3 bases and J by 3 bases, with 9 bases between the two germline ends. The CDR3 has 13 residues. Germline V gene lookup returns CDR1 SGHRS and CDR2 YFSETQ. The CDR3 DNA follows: TGCGCCAGCAGCTCCCAGGAAGACTATGGCTACACCTTC. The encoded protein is CASSSQEDYGYTF. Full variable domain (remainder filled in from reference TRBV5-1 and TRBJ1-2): KAGVTQTPRYLIKTRGQQVTLSCSPISGHRSVSWYQQTPGQGLQFLFEYFSETQRNKGNFPGRFSGRQFSNSRSEMNVSTLELGDSALYLCASSSQEDYGYTFGSGTRLTVV.

Here the CDR3 DNA reads TGTGCCAGCAGCCCGGGGACAAATCTTTACGAGCAGTACTTC. Translation gives CASSPGTNLYEQYF. This chain links TRBV5-6 with TRBJ2-7, with D tentatively TRBD1 (6 bases). Trimming removed 4 bases at V and 4 bases at J, with 15 bases between. Per germline, CDR1 SGHDT and CDR2 YYEEEE. The CDR3 runs to 14 residues.

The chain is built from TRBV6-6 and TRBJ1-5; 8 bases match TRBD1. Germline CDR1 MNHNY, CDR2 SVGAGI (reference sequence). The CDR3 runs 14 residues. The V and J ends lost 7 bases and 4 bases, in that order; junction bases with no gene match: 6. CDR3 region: CASTHRGRNQPQHF. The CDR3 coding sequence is TGTGCCAGCACCCACAGGGGGAGAAATCAGCCCCAGCATTTT.

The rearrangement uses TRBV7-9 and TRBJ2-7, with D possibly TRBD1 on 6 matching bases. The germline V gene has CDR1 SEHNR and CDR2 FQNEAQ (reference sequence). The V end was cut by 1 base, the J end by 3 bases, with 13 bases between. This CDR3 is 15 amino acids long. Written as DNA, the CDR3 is TGTGCCAGCAGCTTAGAGGGGGACATAGACTACGAGCAGTACTTC. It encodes CASSLEGDIDYEQYF.

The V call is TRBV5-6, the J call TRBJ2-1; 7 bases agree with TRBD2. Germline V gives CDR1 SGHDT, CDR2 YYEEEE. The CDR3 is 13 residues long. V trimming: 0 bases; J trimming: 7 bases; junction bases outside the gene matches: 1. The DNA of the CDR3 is TGTGCCAGCAGCTTGGCCGGGGGGAATGAGCAGTTCTTC. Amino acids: CASSLAGGNEQFF.